This section outlines one T cell receptor (beta chain) sequence together with its context. Its antigen is not identified. This record comes from a study of cytomegalovirus exposure and HLA in healthy donors. Whole-study findings and limits: The study labeled fewer than 200 TCR beta chains cytomegalovirus-associated. A few chains linked to CMV were shown in vitro to be specific for CMV antigens.

It was with 60 Vbeta and 13 Jbeta primers that the PCR ran. The data were produced by immunoSEQ multiplex PCR, yet TCRdb's version contains in-frame clones alone and is incomplete. Of approximately 70,000 clones listed, around 75% were seen once; the top ten hold under 9%. The CDR3 contains 13 residues. The junction had 8 bases not matched to a gene; V was cut back by 6 bases and J by 6 bases. Germline CDR1 is SGHDN and CDR2 is FVKESK. This sequence originates from a man aged 55 to 70 in good health and CMV-seropositive. The sequencing sample was made of PBMCs. The chain uses TRBV14 and TRBJ2-7; TRBD1 aligns across 7 bases. As DNA, the CDR3 is TGTGCCAGCAGGGTTTCGGACAGGCGCGAGCAGTACTTC. Protein: CASRVSDRREQYF.